The 21 T cell receptor beta chains in this list originate from one sample, sequenced in a study of T cell repertoires in cytomegalovirus infection (dated by TCRdb to between 2019 and 2020). The antigens for these receptors are not known. The instrument given in TCRdb is Illumina HiSeq 1500. The public reads were run again by TCRdb, first through fastp at Q25 and then through MiXCR, and only productive beta chains were kept. Rows with a matching CDR3 protein are joined into one entry that keeps the most common DNA and genes. The sample records about a million distinct CDR3 sequences, about 33% of which are singletons. The top ten clones comprise 13% of the sample. The sample's treatment or condition label, in plain terms: in vitro stimulation with specific CMV peptide epitopes to enrich CMV-specific T cells. Sequenced material: cultured CD8+ T cells from PBMCs, taken from culture after CMV antigen stimulation. These receptors came from a human donor in good health (CMV status not recorded). Some clones in this sample may be carry-over from other donors' samples.

This clonotype was seen at least ten times. The rearrangement links TRBV7-8 to TRBJ1-2, with unresolved D. Trimming removed 1 base from V and 1 base from J, with 10 bases in between. This CDR3 spans 15 amino acids. The germline V gene has CDR1 SGHVS and CDR2 FQNEAQ. The CDR3, as DNA: TGTGCCAGCAGCTTAGGGCCAGCTGATAACTATGGCTACACCTTC. It specifies CASSLGPADNYGYTF. Complete variable domain (other parts from reference TRBV7-8 and TRBJ1-2): GAGVSQSPRYKVAKRGQDVALRCDPISGHVSLFWYQQALGQGPEFLTYFQNEAQLDKSGLPSDRFFAERPEGSVSTLKIQRTQQEDSAVYLCASSLGPADNYGYTFGSGTRLTVV.

The chain employs TRBV20-1 and TRBJ2-5, with D perhaps assigned TRBD1 or TRBD2 (5 bases each). The germline gives CDR1 DFQATT, CDR2 SNEGSKA (reference sequence). This CDR3 has 14 residues. Trimming shortened V by 1 base and J by 1 base, and 10 bases separated the two germline ends. Written as DNA, the CDR3 is TGCAGTGCTAGAGTTACCGGGACCCAAGAGACCCAGTACTTC. This translates into CSARVTGTQETQYF.

V is TRBV6-1 and J is TRBJ2-1; 8 bases fit TRBD1. The CDR3 length is 14 residues. V gave up 8 bases and J gave up 2 bases; unmatched junction bases: 5. The germline gives CDR1 MNHNS, CDR2 SASEGT. CDR3 amino acids: CASQGQVPYNEQFF. CDR3 bases: TGTGCCAGCCAGGGACAGGTTCCCTACAATGAGCAGTTCTTC.

The chain joins TRBV11-2 to TRBJ1-2; D call uncertain. Germline V lookup: CDR1 SGHAT, CDR2 FQNNGV. V lost 4 bases to trimming and J lost 2 bases, with 17 bases between them. The CDR3 consists of 16 residues. The CDR3 sequence is CASSSFGLYINYGYTF. CDR3 in DNA: TGTGCCAGCAGCTCATTCGGGCTTTATATAAACTATGGCTACACCTTC.

The J gene is TRBJ2-3, the V gene TRBV27, with D maybe TRBD2 (5 bases). CDR1 and CDR2 from the germline V gene are MNHEY and SMNVEV (reference sequence). This CDR3 has 18 residues. Deletions cut 0 bases from V and 2 bases from J, with 18 bases between. The DNA for the CDR3 is TGTGCCAGCAGTTTATCGAGTTTCGGGCGGGTCCCCACAGATACGCAGTATTTT. Protein sequence: CASSLSSFGRVPTDTQYF.

CDR3 DNA: TGTGCCAGCAGCGTCGGACAGGACCGTCAGTACTTC. It translates to CASSVGQDRQYF. The genes are TRBV7-9 and TRBJ2-4; 7 nucleotides agree with TRBD1. From germline, CDR1 is SEHNR and CDR2 FQNEAQ (reference sequence). With V trimmed by 5 bases and J by 12 bases, 7 bases remained unmatched. This CDR3 has 12 residues.

The chain combines TRBV5-4 with TRBJ1-2, with 10 nucleotides matching TRBD1. Germline V lookup: CDR1 SGHNT, CDR2 YYREEE (reference sequence). The length of the CDR3 is 14 residues. The V and J ends lost 4 bases and 8 bases, in that order; junction bases with no gene match: 8. The CDR3 bases are TGTGCCAGCAGCGGGACAGGGGAAGGAGTAGGCTACACCTTC. Residues: CASSGTGEGVGYTF.

The chain is built from TRBV12-3 or TRBV12-4 and TRBJ1-6, with no clear D. The V and J ends lost 3 bases and 4 bases respectively, with 7 bases between them. The CDR3 runs 14 residues. CDR3 coding DNA: TGTGCCAGCAGTTTCGGACGGTATAATTCACCCCTCCACTTT. Its translation is CASSFGRYNSPLHF.

The sample holds a few counts of this clonotype. The J gene is TRBJ2-1, the V gene TRBV7-9; possible D gene TRBD1, 5 bases. CDR3 length: 13 residues. Per the germline V gene, CDR1 is SEHNR and CDR2 is FQNEAQ (reference sequence). Trimming removed 0 bases at V and 8 bases at J, with 8 bases between. In nucleotides, the CDR3 is TGTGCCAGCAGCTTAGCGCCCAGGGATGAGCAGTTCTTC. Translated: CASSLAPRDEQFF.

For the CDR3, the DNA is TGTGCCAGCAGTCCAGGGGCTGCGCCGTACAATGAGCAGTTCTTC. Translated: CASSPGAAPYNEQFF. V usage is TRBV7-9 and J usage is TRBJ2-1; possible D gene TRBD1, 6 bases. Germline CDR1 reads SEHNR; CDR2 reads FQNEAQ (reference sequence). The CDR3 consists of 15 residues. The germline V and J ends were trimmed by 6 bases and 4 bases, with 16 bases remaining between them.

The chain links TRBV6-1 to TRBJ1-1; a weak D match, TRBD1 (5 bases). This CDR3 spans 14 amino acids. Germline loops: CDR1 MNHNS, CDR2 SASEGT. V was cut by 6 bases and J by 0 bases, with 11 bases left in between. CDR3 nucleotides: TGTGCCAGCAGACGTGGGGGGATGAACACTGAAGCTTTCTTT. Translation gives CASRRGGMNTEAFF.

The chain has TRBV27 and TRBJ1-2, with D hard to call. Germline-derived CDR1 and CDR2 are MNHEY and SMNVEV (reference sequence). V lost 3 bases to trimming and J lost 8 bases, with 13 bases between them. CDR3 length: 13 amino acids. CDR3 DNA sequence: TGTGCCAGCAGTTTCGGAACTCTGGGGGGCTACACCTTC. It yields the protein CASSFGTLGGYTF.

The sample holds many counts of this clonotype. The chain uses TRBV7-6 and TRBJ2-3; no definite D call. The CDR3 covers 13 residues. V shed 3 bases and J shed 5 bases, with 9 bases lying between them. Germline V gene data show CDR1 as SGHVS and CDR2 as FNYEAQ. The CDR3 is CASSFGTLDTQYF. The CDR3 DNA sequence: TGTGCCAGCAGCTTTGGTACTCTAGATACGCAGTATTTT.

This chain uses TRBV7-9 with TRBJ2-5; 8 bases fit TRBD2. The CDR3 extends over 18 amino acids. The junction had 14 bases not matched to a gene; V was cut back by 5 bases and J by 0 bases. Germline CDR1 reads SEHNR; CDR2 reads FQNEAQ (reference sequence). The CDR3 spells CASSALNGGDFYQETQYF. The CDR3 coding sequence is TGTGCCAGCAGCGCACTAAACGGGGGGGACTTTTACCAAGAGACCCAGTACTTC.

The chain uses TRBV28 and TRBJ1-1, with TRBD1 identical over 7 bases. Germline V gene lookup returns CDR1 MDHEN and CDR2 SYDVKM. With V trimmed by 5 bases and J by 3 bases, 6 bases remained unmatched. This CDR3 has 14 residues. The CDR3 DNA sequence: TGTGCCAGCAGTCCGGGACAGTTGGACACTGAAGCTTTCTTT. Translating it yields CASSPGQLDTEAFF.

The chain joins TRBV4-1 to TRBJ2-4, with 10 bases that match TRBD1. This CDR3 comprises 16 residues. Germline loops: CDR1 MGHRA, CDR2 YSYEKL. Germline trimming cut 1 base from V and 5 bases from J; bases unmatched to any gene: 5. The CDR3 loop is CASSQGPGQGQNIQYF. The CDR3 region has the DNA TGCGCCAGCAGCCAAGGGCCGGGACAGGGGCAAAACATTCAGTACTTC.

The sample holds a few counts of this clonotype. V is TRBV9 and J is TRBJ1-2, with D unclear. Trimming pared 0 bases from V and 4 bases from J, leaving 10 bases between. The CDR3 has 14 residues. Germline V lookup: CDR1 SGDLS, CDR2 YYNGEE. The CDR3 nucleotides read TGTGCCAGCAGCGTAGGTAGAGGCCGCTATGGCTACACCTTC. Protein: CASSVGRGRYGYTF.

The chain carries TRBV18 and TRBJ2-7; D call uncertain. Trimming took 4 bases from V and 1 from J, leaving 17 bases between them. Germline CDR1 is KGHSH and CDR2 is LQKENI. This CDR3 has 16 residues. The chain's CDR3 is CASSLAGGRISYEQYF. The CDR3 nucleotides are TGTGCCAGCTCACTCGCCGGCGGCAGGATTTCCTACGAGCAGTACTTC. The whole variable domain, remainder taken from reference TRBV18 and TRBJ2-7, is NAGVMQNPRHLVRRRGQEARLRCSPMKGHSHVYWYRQLPEEGLKFMVYLQKENIIDESGMPKERFSAEFPKEGPSILRIQQVVRGDSAAYFCASSLAGGRISYEQYFGPGTRLTVT.

This clonotype was seen a few times. The V call is TRBV15, the J call TRBJ2-1, with TRBD2 matching over 8 bases. Germline V gives CDR1 LNHNV, CDR2 YYDKDF (reference sequence). V lost 1 base, J lost 1 base, and 3 bases stayed unmatched. The CDR3 sequence is 16 residues long. CDR3 residues: CATSRVPGGSYNEQFF. CDR3 DNA sequence: TGTGCCACCAGCAGAGTCCCGGGGGGGTCCTACAATGAGCAGTTCTTC. The whole variable domain, filled in from reference TRBV15 and TRBJ2-1, reads DAMVIQNPRYQVTQFGKPVTLSCSQTLNHNVMYWYQQKSSQAPKLLFHYYDKDFNNEADTPDNFQSRRPNTSFCFLDIRSPGLGDTAMYLCATSRVPGGSYNEQFFGPGTRLTVL.

This clonotype was counted a few times. This chain joins TRBV27 and TRBJ1-5, with D possibly matching TRBD1 (6 bases). The germline V and J ends were trimmed by 2 bases and 8 bases, with 10 bases remaining between them. This CDR3 is 13 amino acids long. Germline loops: CDR1 MNHEY, CDR2 SMNVEV (reference sequence). The CDR3 DNA reads as TGTGCCAGCAGTTTAGGGGGGGGCAAGCCCCAGCATTTT. It translates to CASSLGGGKPQHF.

This clonotype was detected many times. The chain links TRBV7-8 to TRBJ1-4; possibly TRBD1 for D (6 bases). V dropped 4 bases and J dropped 8 bases, with 20 bases sitting between them. The CDR3 covers 16 residues. In germline, CDR1 is SGHVS, CDR2 FQNEAQ. CDR3 loop: CASSSLLGGVREKLFF. The CDR3 nucleotides are TGTGCCAGCAGCTCGCTGCTGGGGGGCGTACGGGAAAAACTGTTTTTT. Full variable domain (remainder filled in from reference TRBV7-8 and TRBJ1-4): GAGVSQSPRYKVAKRGQDVALRCDPISGHVSLFWYQQALGQGPEFLTYFQNEAQLDKSGLPSDRFFAERPEGSVSTLKIQRTQQEDSAVYLCASSSLLGGVREKLFFGSGTQLSVL.